The present entry profiles one TCR beta chain with its context. Data came from immunoSEQ multiplex PCR; TCRdb stores just in-frame clones and leaves some out. Of around 94,000 clones in the sample, 84% were seen once. The CDR3 sequence is 16 residues long. CDR1 is SGHTA and CDR2 is FQGNSA in the germline V gene. The V gene end was trimmed by 5 bases and the J gene end by 1 base; junction bases not matched to a gene: 8. The data derive from a study of T cell responses to AZD1222 COVID-19 vaccine. This specimen consisted of peripheral blood, obtained on day 0 of AZD1222 vaccination. This TCR was sampled from an adult in good health. V and J are TRBV7-2 and TRBJ1-3; TRBD1 aligns across 7 bases. The DNA for the CDR3 is TGTGCCAGCAGCCCCCCAGGGGGAAGGTCTGGAAACACCATATATTTT. Protein: CASSPPGGRSGNTIYF.